These 11 T cell receptor beta chains were all obtained from the same sample, sequenced in a study of blood T cell repertoires in COVID-19 (dated by TCRdb to 2020 to 2021). Library preparation was by the immunoSEQ multiplex PCR assay. Imported from immuneACCESS, the table was reduced by TCRdb to in-frame sequences with V and J called. These copies leave out some clones; in studies compared against another copy, an unresolved V gene accounts for under half, and the cause of the remainder is not known. The table for this sample lists some 240,000 clones; around 80% of them were counted only once. The top ten clones comprise 1.4% of the sample. The sample taken for sequencing was peripheral blood. The source of these receptors is a woman in her forties who had recovered from COVID-19.

The V and J genes are TRBV7-8 and TRBJ1-2, with D possibly being TRBD1 (6 bases). Looked up from germline, CDR1 is SGHVS and CDR2 is FQNEAQ. The CDR3 loop spans 15 amino acids. Trimming took off 3 bases at V and 4 bases at J, with 15 bases between the two ends. In DNA form, the CDR3 reads TGTGCCAGCAGCTTTGCAGGGGAGGGCCTCTATGGCTACACCTTC. Encoded protein: CASSFAGEGLYGYTF. The full variable domain, in which reference TRBV7-8 and TRBJ1-2 provide the parts outside the CDR3, is GAGVSQSPRYKVAKRGQDVALRCDPISGHVSLFWYQQALGQGPEFLTYFQNEAQLDKSGLPSDRFFAERPEGSVSTLKIQRTQQEDSAVYLCASSFAGEGLYGYTFGSGTRLTVV.

This rearrangement joins TRBV5-1 to TRBJ1-4, with 9 bases aligning to TRBD1. V lost 2 bases, J lost 8 bases, and 4 bases stayed unmatched. The CDR3 extends over 14 amino acids. The germline gives CDR1 SGHRS, CDR2 YFSETQ. CDR3 nucleotide sequence: TGCGCCAGCAGCTTATTGACAGGGGGGGAAAAACTGTTTTTT. Protein product: CASSLLTGGEKLFF.

The V and J genes are TRBV7-9 and TRBJ1-3, with D uncertain. Germline V CDR1 and CDR2: SEHNR, FQNEAQ (reference sequence). The CDR3 is 14 residues long. Trimming pared 8 bases from V and 0 bases from J, leaving 11 bases between. DNA of the CDR3: TGTGCCAGCTTAGACGGGGTCTCTGGAAACACCATATATTTT. Protein sequence: CASLDGVSGNTIYF.

The CDR3 bases are TGTGCCAGCAGCTTGGAGGGGATTACGAACACCGGGGAGCTGTTTTTT. Protein product: CASSLEGITNTGELFF. V is TRBV5-4 and J is TRBJ2-2; tentatively, D is TRBD1 (5 bases). V dropped 0 bases and J dropped 0 bases, with 9 bases sitting between them. The CDR3 length is 16 residues. Germline V gives CDR1 SGHNT, CDR2 YYREEE (reference sequence).

The genes are TRBV6-6 and TRBJ1-6; 8 nucleotides align to TRBD1. Trimming took 1 base from V and 10 from J; bases not matched to a gene: 3. From germline, CDR1 is MNHNY and CDR2 SVGAGI (reference sequence). This CDR3 spans 14 amino acids. CDR3 in amino acids: CASSYLQGESPLHF. CDR3 DNA: TGTGCCAGCAGTTACTTACAGGGGGAGTCACCCCTCCACTTT.

The chain is built from TRBV4-3 and TRBJ2-3; D gene uncertain. The CDR3 has 16 residues. The germline V and J ends were trimmed by 1 base and 2 bases, with 13 bases remaining between them. The germline gives CDR1 LGHNA, CDR2 YSLEER. CDR3 DNA: TGCGCCAGCAGCCAAGTCAATCCCCCAAACACAGATACGCAGTATTTT. It encodes CASSQVNPPNTDTQYF.

V and J are TRBV6-2 or TRBV6-3 and TRBJ1-5; 8 positions match TRBD1. The CDR3 extends over 17 amino acids. With V trimmed by 2 bases and J by 4 bases, 10 bases remained unmatched. Looked up from germline, CDR1 is MNHEY and CDR2 is SVGEGT. The CDR3 sequence is CASSYPRGQGRNQPQHF. DNA of the CDR3: TGTGCCAGCAGTTACCCCCGCGGACAGGGAAGAAATCAGCCCCAGCATTTT.

This chain uses TRBV7-2 with TRBJ1-2, with a tentative D call TRBD1 (5 bases). This CDR3 has 14 residues. The V end was cut by 4 bases, the J end by 3 bases, with 12 bases between. CDR1 and CDR2 (germline): SGHTA, FQGNSA. The CDR3 DNA follows: TGTGCCAGCAGCTCCCGGGGGGTGGACTATGGCTACACCTTC. Its protein is CASSSRGVDYGYTF.

This clone has a single count. The chain couples TRBV19 to TRBJ2-5; 8 bases fit TRBD2. After removal of 3 bases from V and 2 bases from J, the junction contained 11 bases not matched to a gene. In germline, CDR1 is LNHDA, CDR2 SQIVND (reference sequence). The CDR3 is made up of 17 amino acids. The DNA of the CDR3 is TGTGCCAGTAGTATTCCCGGCGGGGGGCAGGAACAAGAGACCCAGTACTTC. Protein: CASSIPGGGQEQETQYF.

The chain carries TRBV7-8 and TRBJ2-7; no clear D gene. CDR1 and CDR2 from the germline V gene are SGHVS and FQNEAQ. The CDR3 runs 13 residues. The V and J ends lost 0 bases and 7 bases respectively, with 10 bases between them. The CDR3 sequence is CASSLAMSIEQYF. The CDR3 nucleotides read TGTGCCAGCAGCTTAGCGATGAGTATAGAGCAGTACTTC.

V is TRBV5-1 and J is TRBJ2-3, with 7 bases matching TRBD1. The V gene's germline CDR1 is SGHRS and CDR2 YFSETQ. V lost 3 bases and J lost 2; bases outside the gene matches: 3. This CDR3 contains 14 residues. CDR3 loop: CASSSGTDTDTQYF. CDR3 sequence (DNA): TGCGCCAGCAGCTCCGGGACAGACACAGATACGCAGTATTTT.